The sequence of this T cell receptor (beta chain) was determined in a study of blood T cell repertoires in COVID-19. In the study overall: Donors in the United States, Italy and Spain gave samples during acute or convalescent COVID-19. T cells, B-cell-depleted T cells, or PBMCs supplied cDNA or gDNA.

Germline values: CDR1 SGHRS, CDR2 YFSETQ. Trimming stripped 8 bases from V and 0 bases from J, with 15 bases between. The CDR3 has 15 amino acids. Per the original data handling: It was from reference gene primer amplification that nucleated cell counts were estimated. Produced via immunoSEQ multiplex PCR; TCRdb's table is partial and in-frame only. V and J calls and clone size follow that table, whereas D and trimming were derived from the DNA. The top ten hold roughly 3.5% of the sample, which has over 150,000 clones, 65% to 85% seen once. The sequence came from a woman of 80 years or more with acute or convalescent COVID-19. Source material: peripheral blood. This chain joins TRBV5-1 and TRBJ1-3; D ambiguous. For the CDR3, the DNA is TGCGCCAGTTCGGTCCTACCCGACTCTGGAAACACCATATATTTT. It encodes CASSVLPDSGNTIYF.